What follows is one T cell receptor beta chain and its context. These data are taken from a study of cytomegalovirus exposure and HLA in healthy donors. Germline V gene sequence: CDR1 SGDLS, CDR2 YYNGEE. Trimming took 3 bases from V and 4 from J; bases not matched to a gene: 2. The CDR3 is 15 amino acids. In the PCR, 60 Vbeta and 13 Jbeta primers were used. Only in-frame clones appear in the TCRdb table, and some are missing; sequencing was by immunoSEQ multiplex PCR. The sample shows 200,000 or so clones, about four fifths of them seen only once. The clonotype originates from a boy aged 2 to 9 in good health and CMV-seronegative. The chain links TRBV9 to TRBJ2-7, with 15 bases that match TRBD2. Sequenced sample: PBMCs. The DNA for the CDR3 is TGTGCCAGCAGCGCAGGGACTAGCGGGGGGTACGAGCAGTACTTC. It translates to CASSAGTSGGYEQYF.